This T cell receptor (beta chain) stems from a study of T cell changes during pregnancy in multiple sclerosis (dated by TCRdb to about 2019). Notes on the research overall: The study looked at changes in the T cell repertoire across pregnancy in women with multiple sclerosis.

With respect to this clone: Its antigen has not been determined. No base quality information exists; no much larger clone differs at one position.

Reading the germline V gene gives CDR1 ENHRY and CDR2 SYGVKD. Unmatched junction bases come to 8, with V trimmed by 3 bases and J by 8 bases. From the cysteine through the phenylalanine, the CDR3 covers 15 amino acids. The only DNA kept is the CDR3, 45 bases in frame from the first base. The library relied on the immunoSEQ multiplex PCR assay. The immuneACCESS repertoire file appears here via TCRdb, limited to in-frame rearrangements. These files lack a portion of the clones; in checked studies, under half of the deficit traces to unresolved V genes, and the cause of the others is not known. The sample table records about 50,000 clones; about 93% of these occur just once. About 0.24% of the sample is taken by the ten largest.

The receptor was isolated from a female donor with multiple sclerosis, enrolled in a pregnancy study. The source material was CD4+ T cells from peripheral blood mononuclear cells, sampled in the second trimester of pregnancy. The chain joins TRBV10-3 to TRBJ2-1; the junction holds 9 bases that match TRBD1. The CDR3 reads as follows: CAISEAGQGTDEQFF. The DNA reads TGTGCCATCAGTGAAGCTGGACAGGGGACAGATGAGCAGTTCTTC.